This entry lists 19 T cell receptor beta chains sequenced from one sample in a study of monozygotic twins with inflammatory bowel disease. Following a re-call of the 5' RACE reads, TCRdb has one entry per CDR3 protein and lacks DNA. Here the sample table reports over 150,000 distinct CDR3 sequences. Sequencing used blood. These receptors all stem from a human donor with ulcerative colitis or Crohn's disease, or a healthy co-twin of an affected twin (not recorded which).

The chain combines TRBV4-2 with TRBJ2-7; TCRdb's assignment of TRBD1 cannot be checked, as there is no DNA. The CDR3 is 14 residues long. Per the germline V gene, CDR1 is LGHNA and CDR2 is YNFKEQ. Here the CDR3 reads CASSRPGTSFEQYF.

This chain links TRBV20-1 with TRBJ2-4. The CDR3 covers 14 residues. The germline gives CDR1 DFQATT, CDR2 SNEGSKA (reference sequence). The CDR3 region is CSARDPVAKNIQYF.

V gene TRBV28 combines with J gene TRBJ2-7; the TCRdb D gene call, TRBD1, has no DNA to confirm it. The CDR3 totals 14 residues. In germline, CDR1 is MDHEN, CDR2 SYDVKM. CDR3 in amino acids: CASSLAYRVHEQYF.

The chain has TRBV6-4 and TRBJ2-1; the D call from TCRdb, TRBD1, cannot be confirmed without DNA. This CDR3 is built from 14 residues. From germline, CDR1 is MRHNA and CDR2 SNTAGT. CDR3 residues: CASSGTVEDNEQFF.

The genes are TRBV20-1 and TRBJ2-1; the D call of TRBD2 rests on TCRdb alone, since no DNA is present to check it. Per the germline V gene, CDR1 is DFQATT and CDR2 is SNEGSKA (reference sequence). This CDR3 is 17 amino acids long. The CDR3 here is CSARDPAGGPPGNEQFF.

This chain uses TRBV7-3 with TRBJ2-7. CDR3 size: 13 residues. Per the germline V gene, CDR1 is SGHTA and CDR2 is FQGTGA. The CDR3 is CASSADSSYEQYF.

Here the CDR3 reads CASSTTSGAQYF. The chain uses TRBV19 and TRBJ2-3; TCRdb designates TRBD2, a call that cannot be tested without DNA. Germline V gene data show CDR1 as LNHDA and CDR2 as SQIVND (reference sequence). CDR3 length: 12 residues.

J is TRBJ1-5 and V is TRBV19. CDR1 is LNHDA, CDR2 SQIVND, per germline (reference sequence). The CDR3 contains 13 residues. CDR3 region: CASSSSRPQPQHF.

The rearrangement links TRBV19 to TRBJ1-1. Per germline, CDR1 LNHDA and CDR2 SQIVND (reference sequence). This CDR3 spans 16 amino acids. CDR3 sequence: CASSIVSRISNTEAFF.

The J gene is TRBJ2-2, the V gene TRBV3-1. The CDR3 covers 11 residues. Germline V gene lookup returns CDR1 LGHDT and CDR2 YNNKEL (reference sequence). CDR3 sequence reads: CASSRQGELFF.

The chain recombines TRBV6-2 or TRBV6-3 with TRBJ2-1; TCRdb's assignment of TRBD2 cannot be checked, as there is no DNA. The CDR3 is 17 amino acids. From germline, CDR1 is MNHEY and CDR2 SVGEGT. The CDR3 is CASSHYGTRTLYNEQFF.

This sequence joins TRBV5-1 and TRBJ2-1; as DNA is missing, the TRBD2 call by TCRdb cannot be tested. There are 16 residues in the CDR3. The germline V gene has CDR1 SGHRS and CDR2 YFSETQ. CDR3 sequence: CASSLGPRGSGQEQFF. Looking up the rest from reference TRBV5-1 and TRBJ2-1 gives the full variable domain: KAGVTQTPRYLIKTRGQQVTLSCSPISGHRSVSWYQQTPGQGLQFLFEYFSETQRNKGNFPGRFSGRQFSNSRSEMNVSTLELGDSALYLCASSLGPRGSGQEQFFGPGTRLTVL.

The chain employs TRBV2 and TRBJ1-2. The CDR3 is 11 amino acids. CDR1 and CDR2 from the germline V gene are SNHLY and FYNNEI. This CDR3 is CASTPSGGYTF.

The chain combines TRBV14 with TRBJ1-1; lacking DNA, the TRBD1 call made by TCRdb goes unchecked. Germline V gene sequence: CDR1 SGHDN, CDR2 FVKESK. This CDR3 has 15 residues. This chain's CDR3 is CASSHALGENTEAFF.

V and J are TRBV28 and TRBJ1-2; TCRdb outputs TRBD1, but without DNA this stays unchecked. CDR3 size: 12 residues. Germline V lookup: CDR1 MDHEN, CDR2 SYDVKM. The CDR3 sequence: CASSWGGHGYTF.

This rearrangement joins TRBV5-1 to TRBJ2-7; TCRdb selects TRBD2, and the lack of DNA leaves this call unchecked. The CDR3 totals 14 residues. The V gene's germline CDR1 is SGHRS and CDR2 YFSETQ. The chain's CDR3 is CASSLEGPPYEQYF.

The chain uses TRBV9 and TRBJ2-1; the TCRdb D gene call, TRBD2, has no DNA to confirm it. The V gene's germline CDR1 is SGDLS and CDR2 YYNGEE. This CDR3 region has 14 residues. The CDR3 here is CASTGTPVSDEQFF. The variable domain in full, with the rest retrieved from reference TRBV9 and TRBJ2-1, is DSGVTQTPKHLITATGQRVTLRCSPRSGDLSVYWYQQSLDQGLQFLIQYYNGEERAKGNILERFSAQQFPDLHSELNLSSLELGDSALYFCASTGTPVSDEQFFGPGTRLTVL.

The V and J genes are TRBV29-1 and TRBJ2-1; the D gene TCRdb calls, TRBD2, cannot be checked with no DNA. The CDR3 is 16 residues long. In germline, CDR1 is SQVTM, CDR2 ANQGSEA. CDR3 sequence: CSVDLPLAGRHNEQFF.

The CDR3 sequence: CASSLVSGNTGELFF. The chain couples TRBV5-1 to TRBJ2-2. This CDR3 is built from 15 residues. In germline, CDR1 is SGHRS, CDR2 YFSETQ.